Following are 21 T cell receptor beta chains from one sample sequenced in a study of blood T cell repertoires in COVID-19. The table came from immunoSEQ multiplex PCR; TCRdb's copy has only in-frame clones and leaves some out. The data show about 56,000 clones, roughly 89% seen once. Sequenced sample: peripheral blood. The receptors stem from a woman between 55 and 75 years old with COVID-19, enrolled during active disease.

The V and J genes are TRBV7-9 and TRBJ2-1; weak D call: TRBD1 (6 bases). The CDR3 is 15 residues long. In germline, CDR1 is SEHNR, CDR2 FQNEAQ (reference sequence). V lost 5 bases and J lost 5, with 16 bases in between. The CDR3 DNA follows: TGTGCCAGCAGCCCCCCACAGGGCTCGGACAATGAGCAGTTCTTC. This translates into CASSPPQGSDNEQFF.

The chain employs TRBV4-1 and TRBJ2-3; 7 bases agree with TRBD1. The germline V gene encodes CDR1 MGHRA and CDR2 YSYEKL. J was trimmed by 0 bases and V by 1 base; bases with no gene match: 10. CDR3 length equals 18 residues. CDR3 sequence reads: CASSQGWRQGPSTDTQYF. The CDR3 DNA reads TGCGCCAGCAGCCAAGGATGGAGACAGGGACCAAGCACAGATACGCAGTATTTT.

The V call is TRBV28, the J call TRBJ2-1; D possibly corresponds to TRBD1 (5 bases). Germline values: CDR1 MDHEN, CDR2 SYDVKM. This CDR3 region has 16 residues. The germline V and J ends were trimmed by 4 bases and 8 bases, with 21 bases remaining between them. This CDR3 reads CASSSMWQGLNYEQFF. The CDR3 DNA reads TGTGCCAGCAGTTCAATGTGGCAGGGCCTTAATTATGAGCAGTTCTTC. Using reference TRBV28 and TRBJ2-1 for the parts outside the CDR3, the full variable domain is DVKVTQSSRYLVKRTGEKVFLECVQDMDHENMFWYRQDPGLGLRLIYFSYDVKMKEKGDIPEGYSVSREKKERFSLILESASTNQTSMYLCASSSMWQGLNYEQFFGPGTRLTVL.

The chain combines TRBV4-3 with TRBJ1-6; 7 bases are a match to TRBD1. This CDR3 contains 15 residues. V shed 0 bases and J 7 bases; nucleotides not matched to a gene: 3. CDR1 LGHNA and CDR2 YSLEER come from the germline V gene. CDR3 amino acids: CASSQEARGNSPLHF. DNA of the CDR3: TGCGCCAGCAGCCAAGAAGCCAGGGGGAATTCACCCCTCCACTTT.

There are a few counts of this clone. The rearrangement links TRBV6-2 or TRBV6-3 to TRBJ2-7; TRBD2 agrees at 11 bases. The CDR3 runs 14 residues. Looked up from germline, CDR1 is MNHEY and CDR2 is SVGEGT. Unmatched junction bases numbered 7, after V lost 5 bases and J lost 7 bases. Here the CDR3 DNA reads TGTGCCAGCAGTCGCTCCGGGACTAGCGGAGAGCAGTACTTC. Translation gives CASSRSGTSGEQYF.

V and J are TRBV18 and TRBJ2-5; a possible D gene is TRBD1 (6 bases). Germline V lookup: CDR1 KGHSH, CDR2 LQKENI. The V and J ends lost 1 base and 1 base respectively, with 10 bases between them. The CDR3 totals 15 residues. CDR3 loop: CASSPRGPPQETQYF. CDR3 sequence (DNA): TGTGCCAGCTCACCACGGGGGCCCCCCCAAGAGACCCAGTACTTC.

CDR3 in DNA: TGCGCCAGCAGCTTGCGCAGACTAGCGGGAGGAGAGCAGTTCTTC. Amino acid sequence: CASSLRRLAGGEQFF. This chain joins TRBV5-1 and TRBJ2-1; the match to TRBD2 covers 13 bases. With V trimmed by 1 base and J by 10 bases, 5 bases remained unmatched. Germline CDR1 reads SGHRS; CDR2 reads YFSETQ. The CDR3 is made up of 15 amino acids.

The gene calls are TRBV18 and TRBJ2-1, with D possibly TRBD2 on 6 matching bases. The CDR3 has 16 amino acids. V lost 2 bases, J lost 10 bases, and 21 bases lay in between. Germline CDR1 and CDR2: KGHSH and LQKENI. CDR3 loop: CASSPIGGMGKREQFF. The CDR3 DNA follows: TGTGCCAGCTCACCAATCGGAGGGATGGGAAAGCGGGAGCAGTTCTTC.

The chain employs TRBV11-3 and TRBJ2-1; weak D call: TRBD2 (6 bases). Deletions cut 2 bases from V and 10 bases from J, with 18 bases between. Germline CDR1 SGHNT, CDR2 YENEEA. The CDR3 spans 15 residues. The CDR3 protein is CASSLSGTRGREQFF. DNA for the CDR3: TGTGCCAGCAGCTTATCCGGGACCCGGGGGAGGGAGCAGTTCTTC.

This chain's CDR3 is CASSPLGSEQYF. The CDR3 DNA reads TGTGCCAGCTCACCACTGGGGAGCGAGCAGTACTTC. V and J are TRBV18 and TRBJ2-7; D may be TRBD2 (5 bases). The CDR3 has 12 amino acids. V was clipped by 1 base and J by 6 bases, with 7 bases between them. Looked up from germline, CDR1 is KGHSH and CDR2 is LQKENI.

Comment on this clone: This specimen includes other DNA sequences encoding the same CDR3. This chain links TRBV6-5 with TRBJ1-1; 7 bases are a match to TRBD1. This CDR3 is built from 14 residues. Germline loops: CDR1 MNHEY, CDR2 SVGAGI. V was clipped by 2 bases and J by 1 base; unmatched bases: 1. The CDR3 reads CASSYDRANTEAFF. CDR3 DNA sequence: TGTGCCAGCAGTTACGACAGGGCGAACACTGAAGCTTTCTTT.

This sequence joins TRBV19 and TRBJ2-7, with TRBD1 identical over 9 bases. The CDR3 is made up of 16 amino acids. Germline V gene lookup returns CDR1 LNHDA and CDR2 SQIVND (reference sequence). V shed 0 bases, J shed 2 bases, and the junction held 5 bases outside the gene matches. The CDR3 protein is CASSIDGTGPAYEQYF. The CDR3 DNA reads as TGTGCCAGTAGTATAGACGGGACAGGGCCAGCCTACGAGCAGTACTTC.

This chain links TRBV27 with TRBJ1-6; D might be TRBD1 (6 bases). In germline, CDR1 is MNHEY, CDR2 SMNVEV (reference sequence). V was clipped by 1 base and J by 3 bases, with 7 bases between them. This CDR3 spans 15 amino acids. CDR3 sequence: CASSLFRGYNSPLHF. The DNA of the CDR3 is TGTGCCAGCAGTTTATTCAGGGGCTATAATTCACCCCTCCACTTT.

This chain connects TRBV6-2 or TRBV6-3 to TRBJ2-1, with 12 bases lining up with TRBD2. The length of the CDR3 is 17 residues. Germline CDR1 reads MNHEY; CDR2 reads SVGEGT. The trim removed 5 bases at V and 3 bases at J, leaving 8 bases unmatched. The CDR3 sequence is CASSTLAGGPGYNEQFF. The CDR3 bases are TGTGCCAGCAGTACCCTAGCGGGAGGGCCCGGCTACAATGAGCAGTTCTTC.

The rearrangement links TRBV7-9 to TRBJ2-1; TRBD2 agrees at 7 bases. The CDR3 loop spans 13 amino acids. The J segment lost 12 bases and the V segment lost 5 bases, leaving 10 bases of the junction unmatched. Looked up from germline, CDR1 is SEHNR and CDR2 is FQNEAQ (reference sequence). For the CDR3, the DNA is TGTGCCAGCAGCCTCTACACGGGGGGTGGGCAGTTCTTC. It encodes CASSLYTGGGQFF.

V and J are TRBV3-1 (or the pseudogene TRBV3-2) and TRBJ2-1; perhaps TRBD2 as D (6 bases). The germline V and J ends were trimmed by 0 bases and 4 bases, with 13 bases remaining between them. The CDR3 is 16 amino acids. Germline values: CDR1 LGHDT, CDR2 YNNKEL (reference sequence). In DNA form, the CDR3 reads TGTGCCAGCAGCCAAGATCTCGGGGGTAGTTACAATGAGCAGTTCTTC. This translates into CASSQDLGGSYNEQFF.

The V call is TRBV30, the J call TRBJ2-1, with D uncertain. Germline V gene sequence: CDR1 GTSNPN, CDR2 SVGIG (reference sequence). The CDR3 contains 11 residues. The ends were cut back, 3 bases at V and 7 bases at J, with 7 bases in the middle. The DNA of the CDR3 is TGTGCCTGGAGGTATCCTAATGAGCAGTTCTTC. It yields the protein CAWRYPNEQFF.

For the CDR3, the DNA is TGTGCCAGTAGTTCGGACAGGAACACTGAAGCTTTCTTT. The encoded protein is CASSSDRNTEAFF. The rearrangement uses TRBV19 and TRBJ1-1, with D possibly TRBD1 on 6 matching bases. Germline assignment: CDR1 LNHDA and CDR2 SQIVND (reference sequence). This CDR3 region has 13 residues. The germline V and J ends were trimmed by 5 bases and 1 base, with 8 bases remaining between them. Looking up the rest from reference TRBV19 and TRBJ1-1 gives the full variable domain: DGGITQSPKYLFRKEGQNVTLSCEQNLNHDAMYWYRQDPGQGLRLIYYSQIVNDFQKGDIAEGYSVSREKKESFPLTVTSAQKNPTAFYLCASSSDRNTEAFFGQGTRLTVV.

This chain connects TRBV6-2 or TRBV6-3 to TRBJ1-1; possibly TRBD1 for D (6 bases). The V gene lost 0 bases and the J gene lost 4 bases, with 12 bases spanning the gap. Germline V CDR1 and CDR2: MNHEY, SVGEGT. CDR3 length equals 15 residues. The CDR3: CASSYSAGARTEAFF. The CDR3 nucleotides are TGTGCCAGCAGTTACTCGGCGGGGGCGCGCACTGAAGCTTTCTTT.

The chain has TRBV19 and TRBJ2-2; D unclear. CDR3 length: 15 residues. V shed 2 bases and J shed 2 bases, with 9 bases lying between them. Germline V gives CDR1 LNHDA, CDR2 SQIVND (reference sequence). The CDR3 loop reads CASSIRLVNTGELFF. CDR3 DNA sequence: TGTGCCAGTAGTATACGGCTAGTTAACACCGGGGAGCTGTTTTTT.

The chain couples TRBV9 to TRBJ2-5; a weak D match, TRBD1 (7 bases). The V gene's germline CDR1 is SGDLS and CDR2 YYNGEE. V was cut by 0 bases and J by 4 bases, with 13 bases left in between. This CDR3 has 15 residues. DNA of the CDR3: TGTGCCAGCAGCGTAGAGGGGGCTAGCGCAGAGACCCAGTACTTC. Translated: CASSVEGASAETQYF.